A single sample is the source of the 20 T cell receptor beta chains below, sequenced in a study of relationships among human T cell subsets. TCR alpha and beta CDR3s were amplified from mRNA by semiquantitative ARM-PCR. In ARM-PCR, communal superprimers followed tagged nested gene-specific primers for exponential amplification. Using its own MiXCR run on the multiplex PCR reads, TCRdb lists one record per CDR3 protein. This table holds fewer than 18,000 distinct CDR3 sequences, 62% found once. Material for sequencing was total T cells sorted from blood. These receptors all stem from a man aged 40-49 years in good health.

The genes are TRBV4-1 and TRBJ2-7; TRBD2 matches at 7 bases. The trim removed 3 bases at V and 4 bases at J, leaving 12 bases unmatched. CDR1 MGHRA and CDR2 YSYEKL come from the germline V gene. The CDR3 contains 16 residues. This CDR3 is CASSHASGGSSYEQYF. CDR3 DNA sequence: TGCGCCAGCAGCCATGCGAGTGGCGGGAGTAGTTACGAGCAGTACTTC.

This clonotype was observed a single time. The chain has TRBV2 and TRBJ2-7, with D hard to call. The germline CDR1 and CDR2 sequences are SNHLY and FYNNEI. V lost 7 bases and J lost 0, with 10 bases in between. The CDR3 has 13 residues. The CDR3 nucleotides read TGTGCCAGCAATGGTGTAGGCTCCTACGAGCAGTACTTC. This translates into CASNGVGSYEQYF.

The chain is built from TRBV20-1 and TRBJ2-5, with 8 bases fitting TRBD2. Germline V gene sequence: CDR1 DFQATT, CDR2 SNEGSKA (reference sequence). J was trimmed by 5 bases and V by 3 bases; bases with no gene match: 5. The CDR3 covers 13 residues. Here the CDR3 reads CSASGGAIETQYF. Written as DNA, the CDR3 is TGCAGTGCTAGCGGGGGGGCCATCGAGACCCAGTACTTC.

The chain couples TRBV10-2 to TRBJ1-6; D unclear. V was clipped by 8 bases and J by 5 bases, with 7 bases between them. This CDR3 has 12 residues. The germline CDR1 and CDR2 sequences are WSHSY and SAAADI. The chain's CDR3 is CASRANNSPLHF. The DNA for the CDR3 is TGCGCCAGCCGGGCTAATAATTCACCCCTCCACTTT.

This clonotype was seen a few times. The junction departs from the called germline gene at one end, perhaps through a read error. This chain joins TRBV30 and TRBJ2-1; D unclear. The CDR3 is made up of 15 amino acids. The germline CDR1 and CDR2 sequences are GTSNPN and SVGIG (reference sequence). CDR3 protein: CAWSVHFTSNNEQFF. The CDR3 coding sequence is TGTGCCTGGAGTGTACACTTCACCTCCAACAATGAGCAGTTCTTC. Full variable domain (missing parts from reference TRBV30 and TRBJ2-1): SQTIHQWPATLVQPVGSPLSLECTVEGTSNPNLYWYRQAAGRGLQLLFYSVGIGQISSEVPQNLSASRPQDRQFILSSKKLLLSDSGFYLCAWSVHFTSNNEQFFGPGTRLTVL.

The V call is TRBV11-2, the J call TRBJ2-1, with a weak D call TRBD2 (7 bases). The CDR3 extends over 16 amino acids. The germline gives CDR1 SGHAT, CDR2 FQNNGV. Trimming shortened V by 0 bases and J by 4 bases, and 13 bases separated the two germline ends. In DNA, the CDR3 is TGTGCCAGCAGCTTAGATTGGACAGCGGGATACAATGAGCAGTTCTTC. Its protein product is CASSLDWTAGYNEQFF.

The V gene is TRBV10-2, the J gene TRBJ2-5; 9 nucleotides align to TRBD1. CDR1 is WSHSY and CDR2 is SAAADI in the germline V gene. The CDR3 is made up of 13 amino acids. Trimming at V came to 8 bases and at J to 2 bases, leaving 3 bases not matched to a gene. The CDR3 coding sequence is TGCGCCAGCGCCGGGACAGGGCAAGAGACCCAGTACTTC. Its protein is CASAGTGQETQYF.

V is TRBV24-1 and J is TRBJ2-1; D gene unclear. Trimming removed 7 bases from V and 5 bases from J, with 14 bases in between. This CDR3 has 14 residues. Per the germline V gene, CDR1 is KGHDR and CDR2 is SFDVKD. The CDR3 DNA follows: TGTGCCACCAGATCTAGGACGTCGAACAATGAGCAGTTCTTC. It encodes CATRSRTSNNEQFF.

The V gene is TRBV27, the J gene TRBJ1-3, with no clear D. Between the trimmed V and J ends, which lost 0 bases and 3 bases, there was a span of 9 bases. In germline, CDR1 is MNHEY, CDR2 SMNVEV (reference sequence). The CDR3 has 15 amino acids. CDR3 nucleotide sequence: TGTGCCAGCAGTTTATCTGGAAATAGTGGAAACACCATATATTTT. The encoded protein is CASSLSGNSGNTIYF.

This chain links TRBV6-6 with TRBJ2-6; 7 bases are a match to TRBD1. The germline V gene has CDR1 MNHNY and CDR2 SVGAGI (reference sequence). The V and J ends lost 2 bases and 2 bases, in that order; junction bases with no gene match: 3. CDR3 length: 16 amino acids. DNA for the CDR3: TGTGCCAGCAGTTACCTCCAGGGGGCTGGGGCCAACGTCCTGACTTTC. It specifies CASSYLQGAGANVLTF.

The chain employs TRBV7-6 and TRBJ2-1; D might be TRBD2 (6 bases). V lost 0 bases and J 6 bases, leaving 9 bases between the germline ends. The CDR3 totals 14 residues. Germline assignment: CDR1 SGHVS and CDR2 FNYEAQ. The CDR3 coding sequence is TGTGCCAGCAGCTTAGCCCCCGGGAGCAATGAGCAGTTCTTC. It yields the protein CASSLAPGSNEQFF.

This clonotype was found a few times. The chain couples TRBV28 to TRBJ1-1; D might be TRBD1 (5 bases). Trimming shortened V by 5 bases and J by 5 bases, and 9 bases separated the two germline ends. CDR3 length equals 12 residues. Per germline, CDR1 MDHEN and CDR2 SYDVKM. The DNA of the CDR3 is TGTGCCAGCAGTAGACAGACTACTGAAGCTTTCTTT. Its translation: CASSRQTTEAFF.

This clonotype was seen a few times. DNA of the CDR3: TGTGCCAGCAGCTTAGGGGACAGGATGTTCGATGAGCAGTTCTTC. This gives the protein CASSLGDRMFDEQFF. This chain links TRBV7-9 with TRBJ2-1; 8 positions match TRBD1. The CDR3 is made up of 15 amino acids. Germline CDR1 and CDR2: SEHNR and FQNEAQ (reference sequence). V trimming: 1 base; J trimming: 8 bases; junction bases outside the gene matches: 7.

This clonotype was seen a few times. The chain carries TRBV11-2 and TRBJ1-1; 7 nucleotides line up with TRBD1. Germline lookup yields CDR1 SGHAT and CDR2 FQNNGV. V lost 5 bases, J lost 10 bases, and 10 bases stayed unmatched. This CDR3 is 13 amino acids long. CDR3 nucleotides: TGTGCCAGCAGCCCAGGGGGAACAGTTCGAGCTTTCTTT. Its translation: CASSPGGTVRAFF.

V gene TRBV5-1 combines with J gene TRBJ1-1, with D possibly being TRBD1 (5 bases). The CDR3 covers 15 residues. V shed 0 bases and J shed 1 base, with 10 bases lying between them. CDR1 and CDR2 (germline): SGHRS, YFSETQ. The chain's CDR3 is CASSLEGVANTEAFF. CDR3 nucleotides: TGCGCCAGCAGCTTGGAAGGGGTGGCGAACACTGAAGCTTTCTTT. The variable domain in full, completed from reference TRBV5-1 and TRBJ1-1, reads KAGVTQTPRYLIKTRGQQVTLSCSPISGHRSVSWYQQTPGQGLQFLFEYFSETQRNKGNFPGRFSGRQFSNSRSEMNVSTLELGDSALYLCASSLEGVANTEAFFGQGTRLTVV.

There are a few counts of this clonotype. This CDR3 is CASKETVEQFF. In nucleotides, the CDR3 is TGTGCCAGCAAGGAGACTGTTGAGCAGTTCTTC. The chain has TRBV2 and TRBJ2-1; D gene uncertain. V gave up 7 bases and J gave up 9 bases, with 10 bases separating them. The CDR3 length is 11 residues. The V gene's germline CDR1 is SNHLY and CDR2 FYNNEI.

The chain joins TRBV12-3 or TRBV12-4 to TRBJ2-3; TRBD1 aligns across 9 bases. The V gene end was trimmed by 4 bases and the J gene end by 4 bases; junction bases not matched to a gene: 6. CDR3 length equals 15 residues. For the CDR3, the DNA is TGTGCCAGCAGTTCCGGGACAGGGCAGGCAGATACGCAGTATTTT. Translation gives CASSSGTGQADTQYF.

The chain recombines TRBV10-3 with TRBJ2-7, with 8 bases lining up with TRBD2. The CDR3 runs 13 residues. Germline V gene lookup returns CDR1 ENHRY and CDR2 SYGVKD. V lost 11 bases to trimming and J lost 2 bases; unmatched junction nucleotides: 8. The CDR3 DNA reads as TGTGCCGTCGGGGGGGGACTAGCCTACGAGCAGTACTTC. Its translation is CAVGGGLAYEQYF.

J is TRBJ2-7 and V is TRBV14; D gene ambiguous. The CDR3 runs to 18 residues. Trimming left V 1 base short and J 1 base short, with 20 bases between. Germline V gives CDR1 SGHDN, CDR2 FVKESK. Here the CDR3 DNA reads TGTGCCAGCAGCCAAGCATTCCCGGACCGAGGTATTTCCTACGAGCAGTACTTC. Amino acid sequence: CASSQAFPDRGISYEQYF.

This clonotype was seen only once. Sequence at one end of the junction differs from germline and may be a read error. CDR3 bases: TGTGCCAGCAGTCCCAGGACTAGCGGGGCCAACATTCAGTACTTC. Protein: CASSPRTSGANIQYF. The V and J genes are TRBV10-2 and TRBJ2-4; 12 nucleotides align to TRBD2. CDR1 and CDR2 from the germline V gene are WSHSY and SAAADI. The CDR3 loop spans 15 amino acids.